This is a list of T cell receptor beta chains from one sample in a study of blood T cells in healthy people across ages. TCRdb independently ran MiXCR on the 5' RACE reads; one entry per CDR3 protein. The profile shows fewer than 2,000,000 distinct CDR3 sequences, 30% to 40% of them singletons. The sequenced sample was blood. These receptor sequences come from a human donor in good health. Each CDR3 is given with its conserved first and last residue. Each record gives: V gene, J gene, D gene, clone size, CDR3 protein, CDR3 DNA. D genes are given only for firm matches. Not every row has a clone size; where given, it reads once, few, many or a size class.

TRBV20-1	TRBJ2-5	NA	few	CSALGGTLSVQYF	TGCAGTGCTCTGGGCGGGACACTCTCTGTGCAGTACTTC
TRBV12-3/TRBV12-4	TRBJ2-4	TRBD2	NA	CASRGAGAKNIQYF	TGTGCCAGCAGAGGAGCGGGGGCCAAAAACATTCAGTACTTC
TRBV10-3	TRBJ2-5	NA	few	CAIATDQETQYF	TGTGCCATCGCAACAGACCAAGAGACCCAGTACTTC
TRBV6-1	TRBJ2-7	NA	few	CASSEFQPISYEQYF	TGTGCCAGCAGTGAATTTCAGCCGATCTCCTACGAGCAGTACTTC
TRBV5-1	TRBJ1-2	NA	few	CASSWSTPGDYGYTF	TGCGCCAGCAGCTGGTCAACGCCGGGGGACTATGGCTACACCTTC
TRBV4-3	TRBJ1-5	NA	many	CASSQDGDQPQHF	TGCGCCAGCAGCCAAGACGGGGATCAGCCCCAGCATTTT
TRBV20-1	TRBJ2-1	NA	NA	CSARDRRLLMEQFF	TGCAGTGCTAGAGATCGGAGACTTCTGATGGAGCAGTTCTTC
TRBV4-1	TRBJ2-5	NA	NA	CASSQVLATWGETQYF	TGCGCCAGCAGCCAAGTCCTCGCTACCTGGGGAGAGACCCAGTACTTC
TRBV29-1	TRBJ2-3	TRBD1	NA	CSVEDSDRGPADTQYF	TGCAGCGTTGAAGATAGTGACAGGGGCCCCGCAGATACGCAGTATTTT
TRBV5-1	TRBJ2-2	NA	few	CASSFGGPVSGELFF	TGCGCCAGCAGCTTCGGGGGGCCGGTTTCCGGGGAGCTGTTTTTT